The 18 T cell receptor beta chains below come from one sample, sequenced in a study of T cells in localized non-small cell lung cancer. Profiling relied on immunoSEQ multiplex PCR, and the TCRdb table lists in-frame clones only, not all of them. The table records 60,000 or so clones, roughly 79% of them present only once. This sample comprised PBMCs, obtained before any cancer treatment. Receptors were obtained from a man aged 40 to 69 with stage II lung adenocarcinoma.

The count of this clone is one. This chain links TRBV27 with TRBJ2-1; tentative D call: TRBD2 (6 bases). The CDR3 runs 18 residues. Germline-derived CDR1 and CDR2 are MNHEY and SMNVEV (reference sequence). V was trimmed by 2 bases and J by 0 bases, leaving 17 bases between them. CDR3 nucleotide sequence: TGTGCCAGCAGTTTAGATAGCGGACCTACCGACTCCTACAATGAGCAGTTCTTC. Its translation: CASSLDSGPTDSYNEQFF.

This rearrangement joins TRBV6-6 to TRBJ2-1; tentative D call: TRBD1 (6 bases). The CDR3 is 14 residues long. V was cut by 6 bases and J by 8 bases, with 17 bases left in between. Germline V gene data show CDR1 as MNHNY and CDR2 as SVGAGI (reference sequence). The CDR3: CASRDTQGNDEQFF. DNA of the CDR3: TGTGCCAGCAGAGACACACAGGGAAACGATGAGCAGTTCTTC.

This clone was found a few times. This CDR3 is also generated by other DNA sequences in the sample. The chain couples TRBV30 to TRBJ1-5, with D perhaps matching TRBD1 (5 bases). The germline V gene encodes CDR1 GTSNPN and CDR2 SVGIG (reference sequence). The length of the CDR3 is 13 residues. V lost 1 base and J lost 6, with 10 bases in between. DNA of the CDR3: TGTGCCTGGAGTGGAGGGGCCGGTCAGCCCCAGCATTTT. The encoded protein is CAWSGGAGQPQHF. The full variable domain, rest sourced from reference TRBV30 and TRBJ1-5, is SQTIHQWPATLVQPVGSPLSLECTVEGTSNPNLYWYRQAAGRGLQLLFYSVGIGQISSEVPQNLSASRPQDRQFILSSKKLLLSDSGFYLCAWSGGAGQPQHFGDGTRLSIL.

This chain links TRBV6-5 with TRBJ1-2, with D uncertain. V lost 7 bases to trimming and J lost 6 bases, with 12 bases between them. Germline V gene data show CDR1 as MNHEY and CDR2 as SVGAGI. The CDR3 is made up of 12 amino acids. This CDR3 reads CASTRGYDGYTF. CDR3 bases: TGTGCCAGCACAAGAGGGTATGATGGCTACACCTTC.

The chain recombines TRBV27 with TRBJ2-7; 10 positions match TRBD2. V shed 6 bases and J 2 bases; nucleotides not matched to a gene: 13. This CDR3 comprises 17 residues. The germline CDR1 and CDR2 sequences are MNHEY and SMNVEV (reference sequence). Here the CDR3 reads CASSKNLLAGLAYEQYF. CDR3 sequence (DNA): TGTGCCAGCAGCAAAAATTTACTAGCGGGACTGGCCTACGAGCAGTACTTC.

The V gene is TRBV7-3, the J gene TRBJ2-7; the match to TRBD1 covers 7 bases. J lost 2 bases, V lost 2 bases, and 3 bases had no gene match. CDR3 length equals 14 residues. Germline lookup yields CDR1 SGHTA and CDR2 FQGTGA. For the CDR3, the DNA is TGTGCCAGCAGCTTATCAGGGGGTCCCTACGAGCAGTACTTC. This sequence encodes CASSLSGGPYEQYF.

The gene calls are TRBV28 and TRBJ1-1, with a possible D match to TRBD1 (5 bases). CDR1 is MDHEN and CDR2 is SYDVKM in the germline V gene. The CDR3 contains 14 residues. V was cut by 3 bases and J by 3 bases, with 11 bases left in between. The CDR3 sequence: CASSLPGGDTEAFF. The CDR3 nucleotides read TGTGCCAGCAGTTTGCCGGGAGGGGACACTGAAGCTTTCTTT.

This chain uses TRBV7-8 with TRBJ1-5; D is possibly TRBD1 (5 bases). The germline V and J ends were trimmed by 1 base and 5 bases, with 6 bases remaining between them. The CDR3 runs to 13 residues. Germline CDR1 SGHVS, CDR2 FQNEAQ. The CDR3: CASSLGGDQPQHF. The CDR3 DNA sequence: TGTGCCAGCAGCTTAGGGGGGGATCAGCCCCAGCATTTT.

The chain recombines TRBV30 with TRBJ1-5; 10 bases agree with TRBD1. Germline CDR1 and CDR2: GTSNPN and SVGIG (reference sequence). The V gene end was trimmed by 3 bases and the J gene end by 5 bases; junction bases not matched to a gene: 4. This CDR3 is 14 amino acids long. Here the CDR3 reads CAWSFGQGDQPQHF. CDR3 DNA: TGTGCCTGGAGCTTCGGACAGGGGGATCAGCCCCAGCATTTT.

The chain is built from TRBV18 and TRBJ2-3; D is ambiguous. The CDR3 runs 14 residues. Germline V lookup: CDR1 KGHSH, CDR2 LQKENI. V was trimmed by 1 base and J by 1 base, leaving 6 bases between them. CDR3 sequence (DNA): TGTGCCAGCTCACCACGGGGTGGCACAGATACGCAGTATTTT. This gives the protein CASSPRGGTDTQYF.

J is TRBJ2-1 and V is TRBV2; 7 nucleotides match TRBD1. The junction had 5 bases not matched to a gene; V was cut back by 8 bases and J by 10 bases. CDR3 length equals 11 residues. Looked up from germline, CDR1 is SNHLY and CDR2 is FYNNEI. CDR3 nucleotides: TGTGCCAGCGAGAGGGGGCGGGAGCAGTTCTTC. Protein sequence: CASERGREQFF.

V and J are TRBV6-6 and TRBJ1-5; possibly TRBD1 for D (5 bases). Trimming stripped 2 bases from V and 4 bases from J, with 6 bases between. CDR3 length: 13 residues. Germline loops: CDR1 MNHNY, CDR2 SVGAGI (reference sequence). This chain's CDR3 is CASSYRGNQPQHF. The DNA of the CDR3 is TGTGCCAGCAGTTACAGGGGTAATCAGCCCCAGCATTTT.

The chain combines TRBV6-1 with TRBJ2-5; 8 bases line up with TRBD2. The germline gives CDR1 MNHNS, CDR2 SASEGT. J lost 5 bases, V lost 1 base, and 6 bases had no gene match. CDR3 length: 15 amino acids. In DNA, the CDR3 is TGTGCCAGCAGTGAAGGACTACGGGGGGGGGAGACCCAGTACTTC. It encodes CASSEGLRGGETQYF.

This chain joins TRBV5-1 and TRBJ1-2; TRBD1 is a possible D gene (5 bases). The CDR3 totals 16 residues. Germline lookup yields CDR1 SGHRS and CDR2 YFSETQ. Trimming pared 4 bases from V and 0 bases from J, leaving 16 bases between. CDR3 sequence: CASSQTANEANYGYTF. The CDR3 nucleotides read TGCGCCAGCAGCCAGACAGCTAACGAAGCTAACTATGGCTACACCTTC.

The chain's CDR3 is CASSLAEGGYTEAFF. In nucleotides, the CDR3 is TGTGCCAGCAGCTTAGCAGAAGGCGGTTACACTGAAGCTTTCTTT. The V and J genes are TRBV7-6 and TRBJ1-1; D remains unclear. The CDR3 runs to 15 residues. Trimming shortened V by 0 bases and J by 3 bases, and 11 bases separated the two germline ends. Germline lookup yields CDR1 SGHVS and CDR2 FNYEAQ. The variable domain in full, with the rest retrieved from reference TRBV7-6 and TRBJ1-1, is GAGVSQSPRYKVTKRGQDVALRCDPISGHVSLYWYRQALGQGPEFLTYFNYEAQQDKSGLPNDRFSAERPEGSISTLTIQRTEQRDSAMYRCASSLAEGGYTEAFFGQGTRLTVV.

V and J are TRBV11-2 and TRBJ1-1; no clear D gene. CDR3 length equals 15 residues. Germline loops: CDR1 SGHAT, CDR2 FQNNGV. Deletions cut 3 bases from V and 1 base from J, with 12 bases between. This CDR3 reads CASSFWRRKNTEAFF. The CDR3 DNA follows: TGTGCCAGCAGCTTCTGGAGACGGAAGAACACTGAAGCTTTCTTT.

The rearrangement joins TRBV5-6 to TRBJ2-2; the match to TRBD1 covers 9 bases. CDR1 is SGHDT and CDR2 is YYEEEE in the germline V gene. J gave up 4 bases and V 4 bases, and 8 bases lay outside the gene matches. The CDR3 consists of 16 residues. The CDR3 loop is CASSLDRGMVTGELFF. CDR3 coding DNA: TGTGCCAGCAGCCTCGACAGGGGGATGGTCACCGGGGAGCTGTTTTTT.

This chain connects TRBV7-2 to TRBJ2-1, with unresolved D. Germline V gene lookup returns CDR1 SGHTA and CDR2 FQGNSA. Trimming left V 4 bases short and J 3 bases short, with 13 bases between. The CDR3 has 15 amino acids. The CDR3: CASSSAKGYYNEQFF. The CDR3 nucleotides read TGTGCCAGCAGCTCCGCTAAGGGCTACTACAATGAGCAGTTCTTC.